This T cell receptor (beta chain) was identified during a study of CD8 T cells in ankylosing spondylitis. Germline assignment: CDR1 MNHEY and CDR2 SVGAGI. CDR3 length: 15 residues. Trimming took 0 bases from V and 6 from J; bases not matched to a gene: 5. MiXCR, applied by TCRdb to the 5' RACE reads, yields one record per CDR3 protein. The table has approximately 250,000 distinct CDR3 sequences, under 8.5% seen once. The sequenced sample was blood, either unsorted or a sorted T cell fraction (not recorded which). This clonotype was sampled from a female donor with ankylosing spondylitis or in good health (not recorded which). This sequence joins TRBV6-5 and TRBJ1-5, with 7 bases fitting TRBD1. DNA of the CDR3: TGTGCCAGCAGTTACTCTCCAGGGGGGACTCAGCCCCAGCATTTT. Translation: CASSYSPGGTQPQHF.